Sequencing of this TCR beta chain was carried out in a study of blood T cell repertoires in COVID-19. As for the study in general: COVID-19 samples collected from the United States, Italy and Spain covered acute and convalescent phases. PBMCs, B-cell-depleted T cells, or T cells provided the cDNA or gDNA that made up the material.

The V end was cut by 5 bases, the J end by 7 bases, with 14 bases between. CDR3 length: 14 residues. CDR1 MNHEY and CDR2 SVGAGI come from the germline V gene. The repertoire was sequenced with immunoSEQ multiplex PCR; TCRdb's copy has only in-frame clones and lacks some. The repertoire includes under 50,000 clones, about 89% of them detected once, and approximately 6.4% sits in the top ten. This TCR was recovered from a man between 65 and 80 years old with active COVID-19. Sequenced input: peripheral blood. The rearrangement uses TRBV6-5 and TRBJ1-4; D might be TRBD1 (6 bases). The DNA of the CDR3 is TGTGCCAGCAGTCCAGGGGTTGTGGGTGAAAAACTGTTTTTT. Encoded protein: CASSPGVVGEKLFF.